Below, 9 T cell receptor beta chains from the same sample are listed, as sequenced in a study of T cell changes during pregnancy in multiple sclerosis (dated by TCRdb to between 2017 and 2020). Library prep was done by the immunoSEQ multiplex PCR assay. This is the immuneACCESS table as TCRdb keeps it, with only in-frame sequences that have V and J called. A part of the clones is gone; compared with another copy, unresolved V genes explain less than half, and the rest is unexplained. Within this sample are under 35,000 clones, with approximately 90% of them counted one time only. The ten largest clones represent approximately 6.1% of the sample. Sequencing used CD8+ T cells from peripheral blood mononuclear cells, obtained in the second trimester of pregnancy. These receptors were taken from a female donor with multiple sclerosis, enrolled in a pregnancy study.

By share, this clone counts as medium-sized (0.01 to 0.1%). The V call is TRBV30, the J call TRBJ2-4, with TRBD1 matching 7 bases. The V segment lost 1 base and the J segment 9 bases; nucleotides outside the gene matches: 9. CDR1 and CDR2 (germline): GTSNPN, SVGIG (reference sequence). This CDR3 contains 14 residues. The CDR3 loop is CAWSGTGDVGIQYF. The DNA for the CDR3 is TGTGCCTGGAGTGGCACAGGGGATGTTGGCATTCAGTACTTC.

The V call is TRBV16, the J call TRBJ2-1; 16 positions agree with TRBD2. The CDR3 runs 20 residues. CDR1 and CDR2 from the germline V gene are KGHSY and FQNENV. V was clipped by 4 bases and J by 1 base; unmatched bases: 10. CDR3 in DNA: TGTGCCAGCAGCCCCGGGACTAGCGGGAGGGTCGCTCGGTCCTACAATGAGCAGTTCTTC. Its protein product is CASSPGTSGRVARSYNEQFF.

In its sample, this clone was seen once. The chain employs TRBV27 and TRBJ2-7; D gene uncertain. The ends were cut back, 3 bases at V and 4 bases at J, with 16 bases in the middle. The germline CDR1 and CDR2 sequences are MNHEY and SMNVEV (reference sequence). The CDR3 extends over 15 amino acids. CDR3 bases: TGTGCCAGCAGTTTGTCCGTACAGTCCCTATACGAGCAGTACTTC. Translating gives CASSLSVQSLYEQYF.

This clone was counted between two and nine times. This chain uses TRBV7-6 with TRBJ2-7; 8 bases align to TRBD1. Germline assignment: CDR1 SGHVS and CDR2 FNYEAQ. The CDR3 sequence is 15 residues long. J gave up 1 base and V 1 base, and 3 bases lay outside the gene matches. Written as DNA, the CDR3 is TGTGCCAGCAGCTTAGTGCAGGGGGCTTCCTACGAGCAGTACTTC. It is translated as CASSLVQGASYEQYF.

This clone is medium-sized. CDR3 nucleotides: TGTGCCAGCAGCTTGACTAGCGGAATCTCCTACGAGCAGTACTTC. It yields the protein CASSLTSGISYEQYF. This rearrangement joins TRBV7-3 to TRBJ2-7, with 9 bases identical to TRBD2. V shed 3 bases, J shed 0 bases, and the junction held 3 bases outside the gene matches. The germline V gene encodes CDR1 SGHTA and CDR2 FQGTGA. CDR3 size: 15 residues.

The chain is built from TRBV6-1 and TRBJ1-1, with D possibly being TRBD1 (6 bases). There are 14 residues in the CDR3. Looked up from germline, CDR1 is MNHNS and CDR2 is SASEGT. Trimming left V 4 bases short and J 1 base short, with 10 bases between. CDR3 residues: CASSVNRENTEAFF. The CDR3 region has the DNA TGTGCCAGCAGTGTTAACAGGGAGAACACTGAAGCTTTCTTT.

This chain links TRBV28 with TRBJ2-7; TRBD2 matches at 9 bases. Germline assignment: CDR1 MDHEN and CDR2 SYDVKM. The CDR3 runs 16 residues. With 2 bases clipped from V and 3 bases from J, the junction kept 8 bases outside the gene matches. This chain's CDR3 is CASSLTDAGGGYEQYF. The CDR3, as DNA: TGTGCCAGCAGTTTAACGGACGCGGGAGGGGGCTACGAGCAGTACTTC.

The chain recombines TRBV11-3 with TRBJ1-1; the D gene is possibly TRBD1 (6 bases). Germline loops: CDR1 SGHNT, CDR2 YENEEA. The V gene lost 2 bases and the J gene lost 1 base, with 8 bases spanning the gap. There are 14 residues in the CDR3. CDR3 loop: CASSLRTANTEAFF. The CDR3 region has the DNA TGTGCCAGCAGCTTAAGGACAGCGAACACTGAAGCTTTCTTT.

The chain couples TRBV5-1 to TRBJ2-1, with 9 bases lining up with TRBD2. The junction had 3 bases not matched to a gene; V was cut back by 0 bases and J by 5 bases. Per the germline V gene, CDR1 is SGHRS and CDR2 is YFSETQ. This CDR3 region has 15 residues. In nucleotides, the CDR3 is TGCGCCAGCAGCTTGGGGCTAGCGGGGAACAATGAGCAGTTCTTC. Its translation is CASSLGLAGNNEQFF.